The 9 T cell receptor delta chains presented below share a single source sample, sequenced in a study of gamma-delta chains in newborns, infants, children. TCRdb reran clone calling via CATT on the reads. The profile shows 8,500 to 13,000 delta-chain clones, approximately 9.1% of them singletons. What was sequenced was blood. Receptors were obtained from a child who was a newborn, infant or young child, either healthy, febrile or measles-vaccinated (not recorded which).

This clone has more than one count but fewer than ten. V and J are TRDV1 and TRDJ1; 8 nucleotides align to TRDD2. Germline lookup yields CDR1 TSWWSYY and CDR2 QGS. J was trimmed by 5 bases and V by 3 bases; bases with no gene match: 8. This CDR3 contains 15 residues. The CDR3 protein is CALGDLFLLGDKLIF. The DNA for the CDR3 is TGTGCTCTTGGGGACCTCTTCCTACTGGGAGATAAACTCATCTTT.

This clone counts as medium-sized (0.01 to 0.1%). The rearrangement uses TRDV1 and TRDJ1, with no clear D. CDR1 and CDR2 from the germline V gene are TSWWSYY and QGS. Between the trimmed V and J ends, which lost 2 bases and 3 bases, there was a span of 4 bases. The CDR3 has 12 amino acids. CDR3: CALGEGPDKLIF. CDR3 bases: TGTGCTCTTGGGGAAGGTCCCGATAAACTCATCTTT.

This clone is medium-sized. The chain combines TRDV2 with TRDJ2, with D possibly TRDD3 on 6 matching bases. Germline CDR1 GEAIGNYY, CDR2 EKD. The CDR3 contains 15 residues. The V end was cut by 0 bases, the J end by 10 bases, with 17 bases between. The CDR3: CACDTVGASGEQLFF. The CDR3 bases are TGTGCCTGTGACACCGTGGGGGCCTCGGGAGAACAACTCTTCTTT.

This clone came up a few times. The J gene is TRDJ3, the V gene TRDV2, with 8 positions matching TRDD3. V shed 3 bases, J shed 0 bases, and the junction held 6 bases outside the gene matches. Germline CDR1 GEAIGNYY, CDR2 EKD. The CDR3 spans 18 residues. CDR3 amino acids: CACDVLGAISWDTRQMFF. The CDR3 region has the DNA TGTGCCTGTGACGTACTGGGGGCCATCTCCTGGGACACCCGACAGATGTTTTTC.

This clone was found a few times. Germline is not matched at one junction end, which may reflect a read error. The chain uses TRDV2 and TRDJ3; D possibly corresponds to TRDD3 (5 bases). CDR1 is GEAIGNYY and CDR2 is EKD in the germline V gene. The CDR3 spans 17 residues. The CDR3 loop reads CACDTLRSSWDARQMFF. The CDR3 DNA is TGTGCCTGTGACACTTTACGGAGCTCCTGGGACGCCCGACAGATGTTTTTC.

This clone was observed a few times. The chain carries TRDV2 and TRDJ1, with 8 nucleotides matching TRDD3. Germline V gene sequence: CDR1 GEAIGNYY, CDR2 EKD. After removal of 0 bases from V and 5 bases from J, the junction contained 16 bases not matched to a gene. This CDR3 spans 18 amino acids. The CDR3 reads CACDTVGLVGDVLDKLIF. CDR3 nucleotide sequence: TGTGCCTGTGACACCGTCGGCTTAGTGGGGGATGTGCTAGATAAACTCATCTTT.

This clone showed up just a few times. This may arise from a read error, as a much more abundant clone is one base away. The sample carries other DNA sequences with the same CDR3. V usage is TRDV2 and J usage is TRDJ3; TRDD3 matches at 7 bases. V shed 0 bases and J 1 base; nucleotides not matched to a gene: 2. The CDR3 contains 17 residues. Looked up from germline, CDR1 is GEAIGNYY and CDR2 is EKD. The CDR3 nucleotides are TGTGCCTGTGACACCTGGGGGAGTTCCTGGGACACCCGACAGATGTTTTTC. It translates to CACDTWGSSWDTRQMFF.

This clone was counted between two and nine times. The translation of this DNA and the TCRdb protein of a much larger clone differ at residue 14, probably owing to a read error; the protein shown here is translated from the DNA. The chain combines TRDV2 with TRDJ3; the match to TRDD3 covers 11 bases. The CDR3 runs 19 residues. Looked up from germline, CDR1 is GEAIGNYY and CDR2 is EKD. Written as DNA, the CDR3 is TGTGCCTGTGACACCGTACTGGGGGATAGCTCCTGGGACGCCCGACAGATGTTTTTC. Its protein is CACDTVLGDSSWDARQMFF.

This clone was counted between two and nine times. This chain links TRDV2 with TRDJ3, with 13 positions matching TRDD3. J lost 1 base, V lost 3 bases, and 11 bases had no gene match. The CDR3 consists of 21 residues. Germline V gene data show CDR1 as GEAIGNYY and CDR2 as EKD. The CDR3 loop is CACDSATGGYAKSWDTRQMFF. CDR3 nucleotide sequence: TGTGCCTGTGACTCGGCTACTGGGGGATACGCGAAGTCCTGGGACACCCGACAGATGTTTTTC.